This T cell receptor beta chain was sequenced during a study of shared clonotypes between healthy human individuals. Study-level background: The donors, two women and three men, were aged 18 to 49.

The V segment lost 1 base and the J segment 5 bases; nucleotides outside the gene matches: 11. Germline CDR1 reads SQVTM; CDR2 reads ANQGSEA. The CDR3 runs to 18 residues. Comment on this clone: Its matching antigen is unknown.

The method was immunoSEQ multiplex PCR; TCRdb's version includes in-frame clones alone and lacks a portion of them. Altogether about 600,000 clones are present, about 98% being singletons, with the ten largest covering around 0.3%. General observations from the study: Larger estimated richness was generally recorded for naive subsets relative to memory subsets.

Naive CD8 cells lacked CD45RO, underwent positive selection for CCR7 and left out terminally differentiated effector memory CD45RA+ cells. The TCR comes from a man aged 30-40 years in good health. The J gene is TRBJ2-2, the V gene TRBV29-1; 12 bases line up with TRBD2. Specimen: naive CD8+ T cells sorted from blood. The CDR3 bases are TGCAGCGTTGAAGTGGTGTGGGCCGGGACTAGCGGGACCGGGGAGCTGTTTTTT. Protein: CSVEVVWAGTSGTGELFF.